The clone carrying this TCR beta chain was seen repeatedly, ten times or more. The antigen is undetermined. This record comes from a study of neurological immune-mediated disorders. Findings and caveats of the study: Levels of TCR clonal expansion peaked in HTLV-1-associated myelopathy and reached their lowest in multiple sclerosis, under those of healthy controls.

The unsorted libraries originated from 2 million PBMCs kept at -80 C. TCRdb passed the 5' RACE reads through MiXCR, listing each CDR3 protein once. The table has just under 45,000 distinct CDR3 sequences, about an eighth seen once. Source material: PBMCs. The TCR comes from a female donor in good health.

DNA of the CDR3: TGTGCCAGCAGTTCCGCCGGGACAGGGGGAGCTGAAGCTTTCTTT. This translates into CASSSAGTGGAEAFF. The rearrangement uses TRBV6-5 and TRBJ1-1, with 11 nucleotides matching TRBD1. CDR1 MNHEY and CDR2 SVGAGI come from the germline V gene. V shed 4 bases, J shed 6 bases, and the junction held 7 bases outside the gene matches. The CDR3 is made up of 15 amino acids.